The clone carrying this TCR beta chain was detected only a few times. Its antigen is unknown. This may stem from a read error, because a much larger clone lies one nucleotide away. This sample's RNA came from whole unsorted tissue. This sample was included in a study of tumor and adjacent non-tumor tissue in lung cancer. Notes on the study in general: Top 100 clones took a larger repertoire share in normal lung. Significantly higher TCR diversity was found in tumor than normal lung. Higher tumor TCR diversity was associated with shorter survival.

The library came from three nested PCR rounds adapted from ARM-PCR protocols. One entry per CDR3 protein, called by TCRdb with MiXCR from the multiplex PCR reads. Here the sample spans under 100,000 distinct CDR3 sequences, roughly three fifths being singletons. CDR1 is SGHTS and CDR2 is YDEGEE in the germline V gene. Trimming cost V 0 bases and J 4 bases, with 17 bases left between them. The CDR3 is made up of 17 amino acids. The chain combines TRBV5-8 with TRBJ1-3; D is possibly TRBD1 (5 bases). The source material was lung tumor tissue. This sequence was found in a man aged 70-80 years with non-small cell lung cancer. CDR3 nucleotides: TGTGCCAGCAGCTTGGAGGCGCGGGCCGGGGCGGGAAACACCATATATTTT. It yields the protein CASSLEARAGAGNTIYF.